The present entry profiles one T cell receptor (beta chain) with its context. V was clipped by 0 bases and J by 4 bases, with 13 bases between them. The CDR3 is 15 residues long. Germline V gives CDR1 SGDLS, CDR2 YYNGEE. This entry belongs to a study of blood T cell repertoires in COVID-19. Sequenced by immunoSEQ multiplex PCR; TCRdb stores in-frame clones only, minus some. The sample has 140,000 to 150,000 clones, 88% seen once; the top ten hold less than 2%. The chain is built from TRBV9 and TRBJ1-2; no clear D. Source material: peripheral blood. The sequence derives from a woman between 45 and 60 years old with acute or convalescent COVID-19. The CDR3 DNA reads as TGTGCCAGCAGCGTAGAAGGTAGCCGGGGCTATGGCTACACCTTC. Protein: CASSVEGSRGYGYTF.